These 30 T cell receptor beta chains were all obtained from the same sample, sequenced in a study of CD8 T cells in Susac syndrome. A quantity of roughly 0.5 to 1 ug RNA underwent reverse transcription using random hexamers. TCRdb used MiXCR to reprocess the immunoSEQ multiplex PCR reads, holding one entry per CDR3 protein. The table shows more than 150,000 distinct CDR3 sequences, with around 96% occurring only once. Sequencing input: CD8+ T cells from PBMCs. These receptors were collected from a human donor with multiple sclerosis.

This chain uses TRBV4-1 with TRBJ2-3, with 8 bases fitting TRBD2. The CDR3 consists of 15 residues. J was trimmed by 4 bases and V by 0 bases; bases with no gene match: 3. The germline gives CDR1 MGHRA, CDR2 YSYEKL. The CDR3 loop is CASSQDTGGPDTQYF. The CDR3 coding sequence is TGCGCCAGCAGCCAAGATACGGGGGGGCCAGATACGCAGTATTTT.

This rearrangement joins TRBV13 to TRBJ2-7, with TRBD2 identical over 9 bases. This CDR3 has 15 amino acids. With V trimmed by 0 bases and J by 5 bases, 5 bases remained unmatched. The germline V gene encodes CDR1 PRHDT and CDR2 FYEKMQ (reference sequence). CDR3 coding DNA: TGTGCCAGCAGCTTAGGAGTTAGCGGGGGCGACGAGCAGTACTTC. Residues: CASSLGVSGGDEQYF.

The V call is TRBV5-1, the J call TRBJ2-5; 7 bases fit TRBD2. The germline CDR1 and CDR2 sequences are SGHRS and YFSETQ. This CDR3 is 14 amino acids long. With 0 bases clipped from V and 5 bases from J, the junction kept 4 bases outside the gene matches. The CDR3 here is CASSLAMRGETQYF. The CDR3, as DNA: TGCGCCAGCAGCTTGGCCATGCGGGGGGAGACCCAGTACTTC.

J is TRBJ2-3 and V is TRBV20-1; 12 nucleotides match TRBD2. Germline CDR1 reads DFQATT; CDR2 reads SNEGSKA (reference sequence). The CDR3 runs to 17 residues. V shed 0 bases and J 2 bases; nucleotides not matched to a gene: 6. This chain's CDR3 is CSARDITSGGLTDTQYF. The CDR3 coding sequence is TGCAGTGCTAGAGATATTACTAGCGGGGGGCTCACAGATACGCAGTATTTT.

This chain connects TRBV14 to TRBJ2-3; D call uncertain. This CDR3 has 16 amino acids. V lost 0 bases and J lost 1, with 11 bases in between. Germline V CDR1 and CDR2: SGHDN, FVKESK. CDR3 region: CASSQEWAGGTDTQYF. The CDR3 DNA reads TGTGCCAGCAGCCAAGAATGGGCCGGAGGCACAGATACGCAGTATTTT.

The chain carries TRBV6-6 and TRBJ1-1; D is undetermined. CDR3 size: 11 residues. Germline V gene lookup returns CDR1 MNHNY and CDR2 SVGAGI (reference sequence). Trimming cost V 9 bases and J 8 bases, with 13 bases left between them. In nucleotides, the CDR3 is TGTGCCAGTACCACGGGCGCCGAAGCTTTCTTT. This sequence encodes CASTTGAEAFF.

This rearrangement joins TRBV20-1 to TRBJ2-6, with 7 nucleotides matching TRBD1. The J segment lost 4 bases and the V segment lost 3 bases, leaving 12 bases of the junction unmatched. Germline V lookup: CDR1 DFQATT, CDR2 SNEGSKA (reference sequence). This CDR3 contains 17 residues. CDR3 DNA sequence: TGCAGTGCTAGCCCGGGACAGAGACTTTCGGGGGCCAACGTCCTGACTTTC. Translated, it gives CSASPGQRLSGANVLTF.

V and J are TRBV9 and TRBJ2-7, with D maybe TRBD1 (5 bases). V was clipped by 3 bases and J by 4 bases, with 14 bases between them. The CDR3 loop spans 14 amino acids. CDR1 and CDR2 (germline): SGDLS, YYNGEE. The CDR3 coding sequence is TGTGCCAGCAGCGCAGAATACACAGGATACGAGCAGTACTTC. It yields the protein CASSAEYTGYEQYF.

J is TRBJ2-1 and V is TRBV7-2; 7 bases align to TRBD1. V was clipped by 6 bases and J by 9 bases; unmatched bases: 5. Germline CDR1 and CDR2: SGHTA and FQGNSA. CDR3 length: 12 residues. CDR3 in amino acids: CASSSTGAEQFF. CDR3 bases: TGTGCCAGCAGTTCAACAGGGGCTGAGCAGTTCTTC.

The rearrangement uses TRBV2 and TRBJ1-3; D remains ambiguous. The V gene lost 6 bases and the J gene lost 0 bases, with 9 bases spanning the gap. Germline V lookup: CDR1 SNHLY, CDR2 FYNNEI. This CDR3 region has 14 residues. CDR3 sequence (DNA): TGTGCCAGCAGCGATGATTTCTCTGGAAACACCATATATTTT. This encodes CASSDDFSGNTIYF. The full variable domain, in which reference TRBV2 and TRBJ1-3 provide the parts outside the CDR3, is EPEVTQTPSHQVTQMGQEVILRCVPISNHLYFYWYRQILGQKVEFLVSFYNNEISEKSEIFDDQFSVERPDGSNFTLKIRSTKLEDSAMYFCASSDDFSGNTIYFGEGSWLTVV.

J is TRBJ2-7 and V is TRBV6-2 or TRBV6-3, with D tentatively TRBD1 (5 bases). The germline V and J ends were trimmed by 2 bases and 2 bases, with 7 bases remaining between them. The germline V gene encodes CDR1 MNHEY and CDR2 SVGEGT. The CDR3 sequence is 13 residues long. The chain's CDR3 is CASSYAGTYEQYF. The DNA for the CDR3 is TGTGCCAGCAGTTACGCAGGGACCTACGAGCAGTACTTC.

This sequence joins TRBV21-1 and TRBJ2-7; TRBD1, the table's D call, was not compared with the DNA. TRBV21-1 is annotated as a pseudogene. There are 15 residues in the CDR3. The CDR3 region is CASSTDRGPIYEQYF. Written as DNA, the CDR3 is TGTGCCAGCAGCACCGACAGGGGCCCTATCTACGAGCAGTACTTC.

V is TRBV19 and J is TRBJ2-7; tentative D call: TRBD2 (6 bases). V dropped 3 bases and J dropped 2 bases, with 17 bases sitting between them. Per the germline V gene, CDR1 is LNHDA and CDR2 is SQIVND (reference sequence). CDR3 size: 16 residues. CDR3 loop: CASSIRGEAGTYEQYF. The DNA of the CDR3 is TGTGCCAGTAGTATTCGCGGTGAGGCGGGGACCTACGAGCAGTACTTC.

The chain links TRBV20-1 to TRBJ1-1, with 8 bases that match TRBD1. Germline CDR1 DFQATT, CDR2 SNEGSKA (reference sequence). Trimming removed 5 bases from V and 3 bases from J; junction bases left unmatched: 8. This CDR3 region has 14 residues. CDR3 sequence: CSAGPSTGDTEAFF. In DNA form, the CDR3 reads TGCAGTGCTGGCCCATCGACAGGGGACACTGAAGCTTTCTTT.

The V and J genes are TRBV2 and TRBJ1-1; unclear D gene. V gave up 4 bases and J gave up 2 bases, with 8 bases separating them. CDR1 is SNHLY and CDR2 is FYNNEI in the germline V gene. CDR3 length equals 13 residues. In DNA form, the CDR3 reads TGTGCCAGCAGTGCCAAGGGAAACACTGAAGCTTTCTTT. This encodes CASSAKGNTEAFF.

This clonotype has only one observation. The chain is built from TRBV12-5 and TRBJ2-7; tentative D call: TRBD1 (5 bases). Germline V gene lookup returns CDR1 LGHNT and CDR2 FRNRAP. The germline V and J ends were trimmed by 1 base and 3 bases, with 7 bases remaining between them. The CDR3 spans 13 residues. For the CDR3, the DNA is TGTGCTAGTGGTTTGGGACAGCACTACGAGCAGTACTTC. Its translation is CASGLGQHYEQYF.

The chain recombines TRBV5-4 with TRBJ2-4, with D possibly TRBD2 on 6 matching bases. The CDR3 runs to 17 residues. Germline CDR1 is SGHNT and CDR2 is YYREEE (reference sequence). V was cut by 5 bases and J by 0 bases, with 18 bases left in between. CDR3 sequence reads: CASSTYRAGLAKNIQYF. The CDR3, as DNA: TGTGCCAGCAGTACCTATAGGGCGGGATTAGCCAAAAACATTCAGTACTTC.

The CDR3 reads CASSSRGRAYEQYF. CDR3 nucleotides: TGTGCCAGCAGTTCCCGAGGCAGAGCCTACGAGCAGTACTTC. This rearrangement joins TRBV27 to TRBJ2-7; D gene unclear. V dropped 4 bases and J dropped 2 bases, with 12 bases sitting between them. CDR1 is MNHEY and CDR2 is SMNVEV in the germline V gene (reference sequence). The CDR3 spans 14 residues.

This rearrangement joins TRBV24-1 to TRBJ1-5; 7 nucleotides agree with TRBD1. The CDR3 has 16 amino acids. Germline V gene sequence: CDR1 KGHDR, CDR2 SFDVKD. V lost 5 bases and J lost 2; bases outside the gene matches: 8. CDR3 DNA: TGTGCCACCAGTGGTCCACAGGGGTCGGGCAATCAGCCCCAGCATTTT. Protein sequence: CATSGPQGSGNQPQHF.

This chain joins TRBV6-2 or TRBV6-3 and TRBJ1-1; D possibly corresponds to TRBD1 (5 bases). Germline V CDR1 and CDR2: MNHEY, SVGEGT. With 3 bases removed from V and 1 base from J, the gap between germline ends came to 15 bases. The CDR3 consists of 16 residues. The CDR3 nucleotides read TGTGCCAGCAGTTATCAACAGGATTGGGGGAACACTGAAGCTTTCTTT. Translated: CASSYQQDWGNTEAFF.

In this sample, this clonotype turned up once. DNA for the CDR3: TGTGCCAGCAGCGCCGGGCCTAGCTCCTACGAGCAGTACTTC. Its protein is CASSAGPSSYEQYF. V is TRBV13 and J is TRBJ2-7, with unresolved D. CDR1 is PRHDT, CDR2 FYEKMQ, per germline (reference sequence). The V gene lost 5 bases and the J gene lost 0 bases, with 11 bases spanning the gap. CDR3 length equals 14 residues.

The rearrangement uses TRBV27 and TRBJ1-1, with D tentatively TRBD1 (6 bases). This CDR3 spans 16 amino acids. Trimming removed 8 bases at V and 0 bases at J, with 19 bases between. Germline V gene data show CDR1 as MNHEY and CDR2 as SMNVEV (reference sequence). The CDR3 DNA follows: TGTGCCAGCCAAAGACGGGGGCCTGGACTGAACACTGAAGCTTTCTTT. Protein: CASQRRGPGLNTEAFF.

The chain recombines TRBV5-1 with TRBJ2-2; the match to TRBD1 covers 11 bases. Looked up from germline, CDR1 is SGHRS and CDR2 is YFSETQ. The CDR3 loop spans 15 amino acids. Trimming took 3 bases from V and 4 from J; bases not matched to a gene: 2. CDR3 in DNA: TGCGCCAGCAGCTCTGGACAGGGGGCCACCGGGGAGCTGTTTTTT. This codes for CASSSGQGATGELFF.

This clonotype was counted once. A read error may produce the germline difference seen at one junction end. The chain recombines TRBV7-7 with TRBJ2-2, with a weak D call TRBD1 (6 bases). Germline values: CDR1 SSHAT, CDR2 FNYEAQ (reference sequence). This CDR3 spans 12 amino acids. The CDR3 reads CASSRTEGELFF. DNA of the CDR3: TGTGCTAGCAGTCGGACAGAAGGGGAGCTGTTTTTT.

The gene calls are TRBV14 and TRBJ2-3, with 11 bases identical to TRBD2. CDR1 and CDR2 from the germline V gene are SGHDN and FVKESK. The CDR3 extends over 15 amino acids. J was trimmed by 4 bases and V by 5 bases; bases with no gene match: 5. The CDR3 spells CASSALAGVPDTQYF. The DNA for the CDR3 is TGTGCCAGCAGCGCACTAGCGGGGGTTCCAGATACGCAGTATTTT.

The rearrangement links TRBV10-3 to TRBJ2-3; D is uncertain. The germline CDR1 and CDR2 sequences are ENHRY and SYGVKD. This CDR3 contains 13 residues. Trimming shortened V by 3 bases and J by 2 bases, and 6 bases separated the two germline ends. CDR3 DNA sequence: TGTGCCATCAGTGACTTGCACACAGATACGCAGTATTTT. This encodes CAISDLHTDTQYF.

CDR3 region: CAWSGTGQGQPYEQYF. The CDR3 bases are TGTGCCTGGAGTGGGACAGGTCAAGGCCAACCCTACGAGCAGTACTTC. The chain is built from TRBV30 and TRBJ2-7; TRBD1 aligns across 7 bases. The CDR3 loop spans 16 amino acids. V was pared by 1 base and J by 2 bases, with 11 bases of the junction left unmatched. Germline V gene sequence: CDR1 GTSNPN, CDR2 SVGIG (reference sequence).

The chain carries TRBV2 and TRBJ2-7; D may be TRBD1 (6 bases). The V end was cut by 10 bases, the J end by 1 base, with 17 bases between. Germline CDR1 SNHLY, CDR2 FYNNEI. The CDR3 runs 14 residues. The CDR3 nucleotides are TGTGCCACCCGCCCCCCGACAGGTTCCTACGAGCAGTACTTC. Its protein product is CATRPPTGSYEQYF.

The CDR3 here is CAWSIPRAGVFSYEQYF. CDR3 coding DNA: TGTGCCTGGAGTATACCCCGAGCGGGGGTATTCTCCTACGAGCAGTACTTC. This rearrangement joins TRBV30 to TRBJ2-7, with 8 bases fitting TRBD2. Germline CDR1 reads GTSNPN; CDR2 reads SVGIG (reference sequence). The CDR3 consists of 17 residues. The V and J ends lost 2 bases and 0 bases, in that order; junction bases with no gene match: 12.

Remarks on this clonotype: The junction differs from germline at one of its ends, possibly a read error. The chain joins TRBV7-7 to TRBJ2-3, with D possibly being TRBD1 or TRBD2 (5 bases each). The CDR3 runs to 15 residues. Germline assignment: CDR1 SSHAT and CDR2 FNYEAQ (reference sequence). DNA of the CDR3: TGTGCTAGCAGCTTTACCGGGACCCCTAGGGATACGCAGTATTTT. As protein: CASSFTGTPRDTQYF. Full variable domain (remainder filled in from reference TRBV7-7 and TRBJ2-3): GAGVSQSPRYKVTKRGQDVTLRCDPISSHATLYWYQQALGQGPEFLTYFNYEAQPDKSGLPSDRFSAERPEGSISTLTIQRTEQRDSAMYRCASSFTGTPRDTQYFGPGTRLTVL.